The TCR beta chain described here comes from a study of beta chain features in type 1 diabetes. Study-wide results and limits: Equally in patients and controls, shorter templates might have been favored by PCR. Naive, central memory and Treg TCRB repertoires appeared more alike in patients than in healthy donors.

Germline V gene data show CDR1 as SGDLS and CDR2 as YYNGEE. The CDR3 totals 14 residues. V lost 4 bases, J lost 5 bases, and 6 bases stayed unmatched. This clone was detected only a few times. Antigen unknown. The investigators reverse transcribed all of the isolated RNA, so they sequenced expressed TCRB transcripts. Libraries were prepared by immunoSEQ multiplex PCR; TCRdb keeps only in-frame clonotypes and omits some of them. The sample holds about 620,000 clones, less than 20% seen once. This clonotype originated in a man between 18 and 29 years old in good health. The V gene is TRBV9, the J gene TRBJ2-7; 10 bases map to TRBD1. The sample comprised naive CD4+ T cells from blood. CDR3 nucleotide sequence: TGTGCCAGCAGCAGGGGACAGGGGAACAACGAGCAGTACTTC. This encodes CASSRGQGNNEQYF. The variable domain in full, with the rest retrieved from reference TRBV9 and TRBJ2-7, is DSGVTQTPKHLITATGQRVTLRCSPRSGDLSVYWYQQSLDQGLQFLIQYYNGEERAKGNILERFSAQQFPDLHSELNLSSLELGDSALYFCASSRGQGNNEQYFGPGTRLTVT.